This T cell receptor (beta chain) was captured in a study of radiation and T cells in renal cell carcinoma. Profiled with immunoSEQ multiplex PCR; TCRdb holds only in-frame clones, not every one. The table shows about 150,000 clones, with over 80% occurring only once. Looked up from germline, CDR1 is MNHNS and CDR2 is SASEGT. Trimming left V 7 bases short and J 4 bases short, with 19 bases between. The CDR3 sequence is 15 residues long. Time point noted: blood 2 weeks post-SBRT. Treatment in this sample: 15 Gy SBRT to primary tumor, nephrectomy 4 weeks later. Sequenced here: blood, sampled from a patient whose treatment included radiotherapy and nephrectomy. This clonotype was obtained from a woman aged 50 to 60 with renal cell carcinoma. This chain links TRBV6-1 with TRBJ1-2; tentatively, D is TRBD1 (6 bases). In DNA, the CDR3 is TGTGCCAGCACTCCAGACGAGGGGGGAATCTATGGCTACACCTTC. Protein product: CASTPDEGGIYGYTF.